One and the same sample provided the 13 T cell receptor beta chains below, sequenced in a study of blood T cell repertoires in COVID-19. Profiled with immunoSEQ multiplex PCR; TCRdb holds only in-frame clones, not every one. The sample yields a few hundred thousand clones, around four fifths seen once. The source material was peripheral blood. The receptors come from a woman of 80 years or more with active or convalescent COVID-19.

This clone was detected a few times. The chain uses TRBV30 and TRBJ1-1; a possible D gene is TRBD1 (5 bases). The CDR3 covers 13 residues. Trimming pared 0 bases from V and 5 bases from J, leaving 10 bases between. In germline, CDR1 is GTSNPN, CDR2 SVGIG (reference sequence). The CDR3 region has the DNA TGTGCCTGGAGTGTAGACAGTGAGACTGAAGCTTTCTTT. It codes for CAWSVDSETEAFF.

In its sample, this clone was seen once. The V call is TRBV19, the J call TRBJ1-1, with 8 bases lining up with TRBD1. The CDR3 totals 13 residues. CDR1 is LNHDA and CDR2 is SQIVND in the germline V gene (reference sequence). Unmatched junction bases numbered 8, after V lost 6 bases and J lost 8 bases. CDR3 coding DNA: TGTGCCAGTAGGAGGAGACAGGGGCCCGAAGCTTTCTTT. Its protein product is CASRRRQGPEAFF.

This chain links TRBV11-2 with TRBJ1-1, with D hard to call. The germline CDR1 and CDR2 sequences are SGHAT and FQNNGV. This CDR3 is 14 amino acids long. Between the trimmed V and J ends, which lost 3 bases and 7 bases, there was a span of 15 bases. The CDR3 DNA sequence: TGTGCCAGCAGCTTCGGTGGGCAGGCAGATGAAGCTTTCTTT. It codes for CASSFGGQADEAFF.

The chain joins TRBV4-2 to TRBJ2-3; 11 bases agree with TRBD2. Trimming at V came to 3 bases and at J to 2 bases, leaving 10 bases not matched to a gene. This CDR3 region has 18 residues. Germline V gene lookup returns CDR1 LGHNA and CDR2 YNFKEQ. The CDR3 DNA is TGTGCCAGCAGCCAGGCTGATTTAGCGGGGGGGATCACAGATACGCAGTATTTT. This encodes CASSQADLAGGITDTQYF.

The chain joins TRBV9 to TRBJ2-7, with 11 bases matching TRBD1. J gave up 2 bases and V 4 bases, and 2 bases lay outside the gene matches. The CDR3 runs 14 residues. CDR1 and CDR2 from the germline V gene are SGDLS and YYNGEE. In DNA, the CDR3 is TGTGCCAGCAGCCGGGACAGGGGGACCTACGAGCAGTACTTC. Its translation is CASSRDRGTYEQYF.

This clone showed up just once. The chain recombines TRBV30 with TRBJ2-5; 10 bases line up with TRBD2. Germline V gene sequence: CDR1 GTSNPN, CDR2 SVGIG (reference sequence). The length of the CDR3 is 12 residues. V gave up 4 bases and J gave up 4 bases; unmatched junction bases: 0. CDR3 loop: CAWTSGGETQYF. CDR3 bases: TGTGCCTGGACTAGCGGGGGAGAGACCCAGTACTTC.

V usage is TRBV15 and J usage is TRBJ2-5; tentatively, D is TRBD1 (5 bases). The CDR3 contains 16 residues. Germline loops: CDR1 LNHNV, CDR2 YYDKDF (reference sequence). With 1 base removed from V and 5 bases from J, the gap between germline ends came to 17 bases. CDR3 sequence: CATSRGPLTAGETQYF. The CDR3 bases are TGTGCCACCAGCAGAGGCCCCCTAACGGCAGGGGAGACCCAGTACTTC.

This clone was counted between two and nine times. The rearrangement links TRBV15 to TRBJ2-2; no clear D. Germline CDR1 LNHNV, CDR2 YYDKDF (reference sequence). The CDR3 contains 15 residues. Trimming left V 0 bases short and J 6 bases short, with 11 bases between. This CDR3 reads CATSRDRGVPGELFF. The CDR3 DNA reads TGTGCCACCAGCAGAGATCGCGGAGTCCCCGGGGAGCTGTTTTTT.

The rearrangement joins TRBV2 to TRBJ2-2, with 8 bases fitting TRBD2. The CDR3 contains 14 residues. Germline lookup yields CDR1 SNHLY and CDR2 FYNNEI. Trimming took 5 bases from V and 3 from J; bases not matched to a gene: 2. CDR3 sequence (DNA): TGTGCCAGCAGTTTACTAGCGGACACCGGGGAGCTGTTTTTT. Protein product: CASSLLADTGELFF.

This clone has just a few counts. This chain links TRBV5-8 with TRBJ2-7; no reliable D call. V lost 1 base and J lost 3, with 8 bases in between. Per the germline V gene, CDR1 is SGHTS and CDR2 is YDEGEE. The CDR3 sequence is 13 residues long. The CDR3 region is CASSLRRRYEQYF. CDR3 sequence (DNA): TGTGCCAGCAGCTTGCGGAGACGCTACGAGCAGTACTTC.

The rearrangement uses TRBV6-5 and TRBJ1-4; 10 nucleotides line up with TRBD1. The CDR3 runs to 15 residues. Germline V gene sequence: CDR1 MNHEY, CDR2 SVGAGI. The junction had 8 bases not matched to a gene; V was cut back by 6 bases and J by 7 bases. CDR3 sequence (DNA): TGTGCCAGCAGCGAGAGGACAGGGGGAGGTGAAAAACTGTTTTTT. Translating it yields CASSERTGGGEKLFF.

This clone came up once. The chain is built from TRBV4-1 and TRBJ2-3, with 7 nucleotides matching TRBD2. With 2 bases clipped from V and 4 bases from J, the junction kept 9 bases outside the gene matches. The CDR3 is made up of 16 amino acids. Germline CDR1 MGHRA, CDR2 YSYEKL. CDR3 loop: CASSQTGAGRADTQYF. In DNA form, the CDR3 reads TGCGCCAGCAGCCAAACAGGAGCGGGAAGGGCAGATACGCAGTATTTT.

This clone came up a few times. For the CDR3, the DNA is TGTGCCAGCAGCCCGGGGGGGACAGGGGGCTTTGAAAAACTGTTTTTT. It specifies CASSPGGTGGFEKLFF. This sequence joins TRBV4-2 and TRBJ1-4; 12 bases agree with TRBD1. Germline loops: CDR1 LGHNA, CDR2 YNFKEQ. The CDR3 contains 16 residues. J was trimmed by 7 bases and V by 4 bases; bases with no gene match: 7.